This T cell receptor beta chain derives from a study of T cell responses to AZD1222 COVID-19 vaccine. Study as a whole: Investigators merged groups given second doses at roughly 4 or roughly 12 weeks. General study findings and limits: Donors in the cohort were predominantly white British and more often female, and clonal diversity was possibly underestimated. Dominant at 160-218 and 743-854, vaccine-associated CD4 TCRs also spanned spike.

A few counts support this clone. Its antigen is undetermined. TCRdb keeps only in-frame clones here, not all; method: immunoSEQ multiplex PCR. The repertoire holds some 90,000 clones, about nine tenths seen once, with approximately 2.5% in the top ten. Germline V gene data show CDR1 as MNHEY and CDR2 as SVGAGI. Trimming took 8 bases from V and 6 from J; bases not matched to a gene: 10. The CDR3 is 13 residues long. The material sequenced was peripheral blood, taken on day 0 of AZD1222 vaccination. The rearrangement joins TRBV6-5 to TRBJ2-7; 7 bases are shared with TRBD1. This TCR was recovered from an adult in good health. CDR3 nucleotides: TGTGCCAGCCGGGACAGCTTCGGCGGCGAGCAGTACTTC. It is translated as CASRDSFGGEQYF.